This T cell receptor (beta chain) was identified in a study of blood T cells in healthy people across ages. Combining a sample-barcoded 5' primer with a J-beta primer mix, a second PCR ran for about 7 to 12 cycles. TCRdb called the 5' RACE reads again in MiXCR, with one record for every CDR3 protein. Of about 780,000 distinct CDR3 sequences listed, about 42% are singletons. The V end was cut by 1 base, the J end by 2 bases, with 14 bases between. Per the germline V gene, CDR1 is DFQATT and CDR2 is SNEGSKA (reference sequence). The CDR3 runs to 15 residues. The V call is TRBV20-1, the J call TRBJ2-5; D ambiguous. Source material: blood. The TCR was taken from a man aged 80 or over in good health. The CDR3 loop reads CSARVRSQQQETQYF. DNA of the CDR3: TGCAGTGCTAGAGTAAGATCACAGCAACAAGAGACCCAGTACTTC.